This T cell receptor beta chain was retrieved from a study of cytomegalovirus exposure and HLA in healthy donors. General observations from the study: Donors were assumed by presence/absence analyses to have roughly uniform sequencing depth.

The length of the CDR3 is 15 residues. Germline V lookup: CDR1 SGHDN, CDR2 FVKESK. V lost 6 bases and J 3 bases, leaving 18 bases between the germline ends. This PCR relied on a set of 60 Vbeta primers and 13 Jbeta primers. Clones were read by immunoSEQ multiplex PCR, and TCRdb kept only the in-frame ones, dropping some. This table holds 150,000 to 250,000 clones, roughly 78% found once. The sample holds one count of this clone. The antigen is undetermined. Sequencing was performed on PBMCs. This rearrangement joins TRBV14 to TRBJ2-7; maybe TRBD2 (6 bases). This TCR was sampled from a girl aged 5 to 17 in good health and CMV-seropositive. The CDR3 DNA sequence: TGTGCCAGCAGATTGACCGTAGCGGCAAGCTACGAGCAGTACTTC. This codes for CASRLTVAASYEQYF.